This TCR beta chain comes out of a study of blood T cell repertoires in COVID-19. Study as a whole: Sites across the United States, Italy and Spain contributed samples from acute and convalescent COVID-19. PBMCs, B-cell-depleted T cells, or T cells were the source of the cDNA or gDNA that made up the material.

As handled by the study authors: Counts of nucleated cells, estimated from reference gene primer amplification, were obtained. Only in-frame clones appear in the TCRdb table, and some are missing; sequencing was by immunoSEQ multiplex PCR. From that table come the V and J calls and clone size; the DNA was used to work out D and trimming. The table includes 470,000 or so clones, roughly 91% detected once. The CDR3 contains 13 residues. Trimming stripped 6 bases from V and 6 bases from J, with 14 bases between. Per germline, CDR1 SGHAT and CDR2 FQNNGV. The chain joins TRBV11-2 to TRBJ1-1, with D possibly matching TRBD1 (6 bases). This sequence was found in a woman aged 30 to 39 with acute or convalescent COVID-19. Sequencing input: peripheral blood. The CDR3 region is CASSLGGIAEAFF. DNA for the CDR3: TGTGCCAGCAGTCTAGGGGGTATTGCTGAAGCTTTCTTT.